This TCR beta chain emerged from a study of blood T cell repertoires in COVID-19. Trimming took off 7 bases at V and 6 bases at J, with 9 bases between the two ends. The CDR3 is 12 residues long. Germline V CDR1 and CDR2: MNHEY, SVGAGI. The table came from immunoSEQ multiplex PCR; TCRdb's copy has only in-frame clones and leaves some out. The data contain about 190,000 clones, more than 85% of them singletons. The receptor's source is a woman in her 30s with active or convalescent COVID-19. Sequencing was carried out using peripheral blood. The J gene is TRBJ2-2, the V gene TRBV6-5; unclear D gene. CDR3 region: CASTHSAGELFF. The DNA of the CDR3 is TGTGCCAGCACCCACTCGGCCGGGGAGCTGTTTTTT.